This TCR beta chain was recovered during a study of blood T cells in healthy people across ages. Healthy Caucasians from Russia aged about 6 to 90 served as donors. Primers used in a second PCR of roughly 7 to 12 cycles were a sample-barcoded 5' primer and a J-beta primer mix. MiXCR was run by TCRdb on the 5' RACE reads, yielding one entry per CDR3 protein. This table holds some 1.8 million distinct CDR3 sequences, roughly two fifths found once. V gave up 5 bases and J gave up 0 bases; unmatched junction bases: 4. This CDR3 contains 16 residues. Germline V gene data show CDR1 as SGHVS and CDR2 as FNYEAQ.

What was sequenced was blood. The sequence was collected from a human donor in good health. The rearrangement uses TRBV7-6 and TRBJ2-5; 12 positions agree with TRBD2. CDR3 in amino acids: CASSRTSGANQETQYF. The DNA for the CDR3 is TGTGCCAGCAGCCGGACTAGCGGGGCCAACCAAGAGACCCAGTACTTC.